One and the same sample provided the 11 T cell receptor beta chains below, sequenced in a study of T cell repertoires in cytomegalovirus infection (dated by TCRdb to about 2019). Sequencing was performed on an Illumina HiSeq 1500. TCRdb's own reprocessing of the public reads used fastp at Q25 and MiXCR and kept productive beta chains. Rows matching on CDR3 protein sequence are summarized as one entry with the most common DNA and genes. Within this sample are 630,000 or so distinct CDR3 sequences, with more than 20% of them counted one time only. Of the sample, around 7.6% is held by the ten largest clones. Material for sequencing was CD8+ T cells from PBMCs. The receptors derive from a human donor in good health (CMV status not recorded). Some clones in this sample may be carry-over from other donors' samples.

Concerning this clonotype: A much larger clonotype is one base distant, so this may be a read error. J is TRBJ2-3 and V is TRBV7-6; D could derive from TRBD1 or TRBD2 (5 bases each). Germline CDR1 and CDR2: SGHVS and FNYEAQ. This CDR3 region has 16 residues. CDR3 protein: CVSTEWDQRPTDTQYF. The DNA for the CDR3 is TGTGTCAGCACCGAATGGGACCAGAGACCTACAGATACGCAGTATTTT.

For this clonotype: This may come from a read error, since a much larger clone is one base off. V gene TRBV12-3 or TRBV12-4 combines with J gene TRBJ1-1, with a possible D match to TRBD1 (6 bases). The CDR3 covers 19 residues. Trimming stripped 5 bases from V and 5 bases from J, with 30 bases between. CDR3 in amino acids: CASSPEPGTPLSRGTEAFF. CDR3 coding DNA: TGTGCCAGCAGTCCGGAGCCGGGGACACCGTTATCTAGGGGTACTGAAGCTTTCTTT.

This chain uses TRBV20-1 with TRBJ1-4; D gene ambiguous. This CDR3 comprises 14 residues. CDR1 is DFQATT and CDR2 is SNEGSKA in the germline V gene (reference sequence). Trimming took 6 bases from V and 2 from J, leaving 13 bases between them. In DNA form, the CDR3 reads TGCAGTGCCCGGAGCCTTGGGACTAATGAAAAACTGTTTTTT. This encodes CSARSLGTNEKLFF.

The table lists this clonotype with many counts. The chain recombines TRBV7-9 with TRBJ2-5; tentative D call: TRBD2 (6 bases). The ends were cut back, 5 bases at V and 1 base at J, with 20 bases in the middle. Germline CDR1 is SEHNR and CDR2 is FQNEAQ (reference sequence). This CDR3 spans 17 amino acids. CDR3 sequence (DNA): TGTGCCAGCAGCCAATTTGGGATAGCGGCCCTCCAAGAGACCCAGTACTTC. Translation gives CASSQFGIAALQETQYF.

As concerns this clonotype: One base away lies a much larger clone, so this may be a sequencing read error. The gene calls are TRBV5-6 and TRBJ1-2; 8 positions match TRBD1. The CDR3 has 14 amino acids. Germline loops: CDR1 SGHDT, CDR2 YYEEEE. Trimming cost V 4 bases and J 4 bases; bases outside gene matches: 6. The CDR3 loop is CASSPGTGTYGYTF. DNA for the CDR3: TGTGCCAGCAGCCCCGGGACAGGCACCTATGGCTACACCTTC. Full variable domain (rest looked up from reference TRBV5-6 and TRBJ1-2): DAGVTQSPTHLIKTRGQQVTLRCSPKSGHDTVSWYQQALGQGPQFIFQYYEEEERQRGNFPDRFSGHQFPNYSSELNVNALLLGDSALYLCASSPGTGTYGYTFGSGTRLTVV.

In its sample, this clonotype was seen a few times. The V and J genes are TRBV4-1 and TRBJ2-1; TRBD1 matches 10 bases. The CDR3 contains 16 residues. The ends lost 5 bases at V and 5 bases at J; junction bases unmatched: 9. Germline V gives CDR1 MGHRA, CDR2 YSYEKL. In DNA form, the CDR3 reads TGCGCCAGCAGCTACCGAGGGACAGGGGACAACAATGAGCAGTTCTTC. Translation: CASSYRGTGDNNEQFF.

V is TRBV7-6 and J is TRBJ2-5; D not certain. Per germline, CDR1 SGHVS and CDR2 FNYEAQ. The CDR3 sequence is 14 residues long. The V end was cut by 2 bases, the J end by 2 bases, with 9 bases between. CDR3 nucleotide sequence: TGTGCCAGCAGCTTACAGCAGAATCAAGAGACCCAGTACTTC. It translates to CASSLQQNQETQYF.

This clonotype was counted a single time. The chain couples TRBV29-1 to TRBJ1-2, with TRBD1 as a possible D gene (6 bases). The CDR3 consists of 13 residues. V lost 5 bases to trimming and J lost 4 bases, with 14 bases between them. CDR1 SQVTM and CDR2 ANQGSEA come from the germline V gene. In nucleotides, the CDR3 is TGCAGCGTTCAGGGGCCCGATACCTATGGCTACACCTTC. Its protein is CSVQGPDTYGYTF.

Only a few counts were recorded for this clonotype. V usage is TRBV29-1 and J usage is TRBJ1-1; D gene unclear. The CDR3 has 13 residues. Looked up from germline, CDR1 is SQVTM and CDR2 is ANQGSEA. Deletions cut 1 base from V and 8 bases from J, with 14 bases between. The CDR3 DNA reads as TGCAGCGTTGAAGTTCGGGAGCCTACCGAAGCTTTCTTT. Amino acid sequence: CSVEVREPTEAFF.

This clonotype has at least ten counts. The CDR3 DNA reads TGTGCCAGCAGTCCCTCTCCAGGGGGGAACTATGGCTACACCTTC. Translating it yields CASSPSPGGNYGYTF. The gene calls are TRBV28 and TRBJ1-2; 7 bases match TRBD1. Germline V gives CDR1 MDHEN, CDR2 SYDVKM. V gave up 5 bases and J gave up 2 bases; unmatched junction bases: 8. CDR3 size: 15 residues.

This chain uses TRBV2 with TRBJ1-1; D remains unclear. This CDR3 region has 15 residues. The germline V gene encodes CDR1 SNHLY and CDR2 FYNNEI. V was shortened by 3 bases and J by 5 bases, with 16 bases between the two germline ends. This chain's CDR3 is CASSDWLQKGTEAFF. The CDR3 DNA sequence: TGTGCCAGCAGTGATTGGCTCCAAAAGGGTACTGAAGCTTTCTTT.